This passage covers 10 T cell receptor beta chains from one sample sequenced in a study of post-analysis software for immune sequencing data. General study points: The five TRBV segments detected at higher frequency in patients than in controls included TRBV5-6, TRBV5-1 and TRBV20-1.

These receptors have no known antigen. Each TCR beta cDNA library carried unique molecular identifiers. TCRdb fed the PCR reads into MiXCR, producing one record per CDR3 protein. The sample has 500,000 to 600,000 distinct CDR3 sequences; about 40% are singletons. The source material was blood. All receptors come from a girl aged 5 to 17 with multiple sclerosis.

V and J are TRBV6-6 and TRBJ1-1, with D uncertain. Trimming shortened V by 2 bases and J by 7 bases, and 11 bases separated the two germline ends. The length of the CDR3 is 13 residues. The germline V gene has CDR1 MNHNY and CDR2 SVGAGI (reference sequence). DNA of the CDR3: TGTGCCAGCAGTTACACCCCGGGGAGTGAAGCTTTCTTT. Translation gives CASSYTPGSEAFF.

This clonotype was seen a few times. The chain has TRBV27 and TRBJ2-5, with D perhaps TRBD1 (6 bases). The end of the DNA is better explained by TRBJ2-7, so the J call may be wrong. This CDR3 has 16 residues. From germline, CDR1 is MNHEY and CDR2 SMNVEV (reference sequence). CDR3 protein: CASSPRLSNLGAEQYF. CDR3 nucleotides: TGTGCCAGCAGCCCCCGTTTGTCCAACCTGGGGGCCGAGCAGTACTTC.

CDR3 bases: TGTGCCAGCAGTTTAGACCCTGAGCGGGAGCAGCATGAGCAGTTCTTC. This translates into CASSLDPEREQHEQFF. The chain carries TRBV12-3 or TRBV12-4 and TRBJ2-1; TRBD2 agrees at 8 bases. Trimming took 1 base from V and 8 from J; bases not matched to a gene: 10. The CDR3 is 16 residues long.

The chain uses TRBV7-2 and TRBJ2-2; D is perhaps TRBD1 (6 bases). The V end lost 5 bases, the J end lost 4 bases, and 14 bases lay between the germline ends. Germline V CDR1 and CDR2: SGHTA, FQGNSA. This CDR3 is 15 amino acids long. CDR3 coding DNA: TGTGCCAGCAGCGCCGGACAGTGGCGCACCGGGGAGCTGTTTTTT. Translating it yields CASSAGQWRTGELFF.

V usage is TRBV7-9 and J usage is TRBJ1-1, with D maybe TRBD1 (5 bases). The germline V and J ends were trimmed by 5 bases and 5 bases, with 33 bases remaining between them. The CDR3 consists of 20 residues. Per germline, CDR1 SEHNR and CDR2 FQNEAQ (reference sequence). The CDR3 region is CASSRRGGFLRASGGTEAFF. In nucleotides, the CDR3 is TGTGCCAGCAGCCGTCGAGGAGGATTCCTACGGGCCTCGGGGGGGACTGAAGCTTTCTTT.

CDR3 loop: CASSYPPSISLGTQYF. Written as DNA, the CDR3 is TGTGCCAGCAGTTACCCGCCTAGCATCTCTCTTGGGACCCAGTACTTC. V usage is TRBV6-2 or TRBV6-3 and J usage is TRBJ2-7, with D tentatively TRBD2 (5 bases). The last part of the DNA fits TRBJ2-5 better; the J call may be wrong. The CDR3 length is 16 residues. Germline assignment: CDR1 MNHEY and CDR2 SVGEGT.

In its sample, this clonotype was seen a few times. V and J are TRBV12-3 or TRBV12-4 and TRBJ2-3; TRBD2 matches 7 bases. The length of the CDR3 is 14 residues. The trim removed 2 bases at V and 3 bases at J, leaving 2 bases unmatched. The CDR3 nucleotides read TGTGCCAGCAGTTTACTAGCGGAGACAGATACGCAGTATTTT. It translates to CASSLLAETDTQYF.

This sequence joins TRBV12-3 or TRBV12-4 and TRBJ2-3; D not resolved. V lost 6 bases and J 0 bases, leaving 10 bases between the germline ends. The CDR3 sequence is 14 residues long. The CDR3 DNA sequence: TGTGCCAGCAGGGGATGGGTTAGCACAGATACGCAGTATTTT. Residues: CASRGWVSTDTQYF.

This clonotype was found once. V usage is TRBV20-1 and J usage is TRBJ2-7, with a tentative D call TRBD1 (6 bases). Germline lookup yields CDR1 DFQATT and CDR2 SNEGSKA (reference sequence). This CDR3 is 14 amino acids long. V was pared by 5 bases and J by 0 bases, with 14 bases between. The CDR3 DNA follows: TGCAGTGCTCCCCCGCGCAGGGGCTCCTACGAGCAGTACTTC. The encoded protein is CSAPPRRGSYEQYF.

The genes are TRBV12-3 or TRBV12-4 and TRBJ2-1; a weak D match, TRBD2 (5 bases). This CDR3 comprises 14 residues. V was cut by 0 bases and J by 7 bases, with 10 bases left in between. CDR3 nucleotides: TGTGCCAGCAGTTTAGCCGGTTCGGGGAATGAGCAGTTCTTC. Translated: CASSLAGSGNEQFF.